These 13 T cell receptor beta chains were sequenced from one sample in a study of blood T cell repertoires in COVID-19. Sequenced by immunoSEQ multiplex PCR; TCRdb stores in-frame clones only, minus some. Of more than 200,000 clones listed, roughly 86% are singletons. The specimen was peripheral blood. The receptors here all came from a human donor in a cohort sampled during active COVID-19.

CDR3 loop: CASSLLAYEQYF. The CDR3 DNA reads as TGTGCCAGCAGCCTCCTAGCGTACGAGCAGTACTTC. The chain couples TRBV7-8 to TRBJ2-7; tentatively, D is TRBD2 (6 bases). V was cut by 5 bases and J by 4 bases, with 9 bases left in between. Germline values: CDR1 SGHVS, CDR2 FQNEAQ. The CDR3 runs 12 residues.

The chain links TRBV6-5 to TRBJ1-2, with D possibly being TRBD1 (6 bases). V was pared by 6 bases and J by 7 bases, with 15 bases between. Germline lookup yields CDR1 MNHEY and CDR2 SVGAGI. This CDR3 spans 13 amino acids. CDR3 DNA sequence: TGTGCCAGCAGCCGCCGGGGGGCGGCTGGCTACACCTTC. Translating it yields CASSRRGAAGYTF.

The chain's CDR3 is CASSFGGGAYNEQFF. The CDR3 DNA follows: TGTGCCAGCAGCTTTGGTGGGGGGGCTTACAATGAGCAGTTCTTC. This sequence joins TRBV7-2 and TRBJ2-1; possible D gene TRBD2, 7 bases. The V and J ends lost 3 bases and 4 bases respectively, with 13 bases between them. This CDR3 comprises 15 residues. Germline V CDR1 and CDR2: SGHTA, FQGNSA.

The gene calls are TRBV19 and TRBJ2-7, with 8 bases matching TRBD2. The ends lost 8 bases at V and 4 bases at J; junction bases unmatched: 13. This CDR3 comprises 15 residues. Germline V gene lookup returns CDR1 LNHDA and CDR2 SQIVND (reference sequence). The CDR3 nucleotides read TGTGCCAGTCGCCCAGGAGGCGGGGGGACTTACGAGCAGTACTTC. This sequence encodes CASRPGGGGTYEQYF.

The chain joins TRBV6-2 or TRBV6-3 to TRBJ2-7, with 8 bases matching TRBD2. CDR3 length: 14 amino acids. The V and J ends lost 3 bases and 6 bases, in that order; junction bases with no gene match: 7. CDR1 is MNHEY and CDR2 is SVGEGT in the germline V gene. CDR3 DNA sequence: TGTGCCAGCAGTTATTTATCGGGAGGGGGCGAGCAGTACTTC. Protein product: CASSYLSGGGEQYF.

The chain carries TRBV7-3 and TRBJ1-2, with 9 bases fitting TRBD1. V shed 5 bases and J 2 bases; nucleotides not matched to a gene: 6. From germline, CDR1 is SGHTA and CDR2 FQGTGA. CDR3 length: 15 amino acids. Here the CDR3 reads CASSLWDRENYGYTF. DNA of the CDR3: TGTGCCAGCAGCCTGTGGGACAGGGAGAACTATGGCTACACCTTC.

CDR3 DNA sequence: TGTGCCAGCAGTTTTCCTAGACCTCCGGAAGCTTTCTTT. Protein product: CASSFPRPPEAFF. This chain joins TRBV28 and TRBJ1-1; D gene ambiguous. This CDR3 has 13 amino acids. V was clipped by 3 bases and J by 8 bases, with 13 bases between them. Germline-derived CDR1 and CDR2 are MDHEN and SYDVKM.

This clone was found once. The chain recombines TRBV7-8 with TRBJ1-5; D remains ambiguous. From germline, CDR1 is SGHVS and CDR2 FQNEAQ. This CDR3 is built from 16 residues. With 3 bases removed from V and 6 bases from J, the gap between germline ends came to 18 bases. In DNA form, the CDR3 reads TGTGCCAGCAGCTTGAACAGTCCGGGAGGAGGTCAGCCCCAGCATTTT. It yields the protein CASSLNSPGGGQPQHF.

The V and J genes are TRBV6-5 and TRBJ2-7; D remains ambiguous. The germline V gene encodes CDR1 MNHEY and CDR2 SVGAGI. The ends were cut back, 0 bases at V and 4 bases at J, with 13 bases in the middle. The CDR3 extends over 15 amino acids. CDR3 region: CASSYSPLTEYEQYF. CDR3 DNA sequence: TGTGCCAGCAGTTACTCGCCCCTTACAGAGTACGAGCAGTACTTC.

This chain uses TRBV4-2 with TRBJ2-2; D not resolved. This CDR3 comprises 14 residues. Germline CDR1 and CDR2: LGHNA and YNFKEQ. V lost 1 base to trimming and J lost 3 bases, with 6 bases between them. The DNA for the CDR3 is TGTGCCAGCAGCCAAGTCGGAGACACCGGGGAGCTGTTTTTT. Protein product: CASSQVGDTGELFF.

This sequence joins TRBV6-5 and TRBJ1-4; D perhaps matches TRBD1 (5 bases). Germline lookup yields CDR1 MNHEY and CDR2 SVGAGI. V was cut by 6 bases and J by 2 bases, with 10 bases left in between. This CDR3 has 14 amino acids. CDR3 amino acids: CASRTRVTNEKLFF. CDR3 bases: TGTGCCAGCAGGACCAGGGTTACTAATGAAAAACTGTTTTTT.

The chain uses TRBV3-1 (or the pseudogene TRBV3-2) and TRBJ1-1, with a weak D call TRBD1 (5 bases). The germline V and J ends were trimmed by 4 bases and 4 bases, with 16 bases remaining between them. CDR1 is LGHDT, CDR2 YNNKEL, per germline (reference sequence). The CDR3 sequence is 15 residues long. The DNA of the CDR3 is TGTGCCAGCAGCCCAACTGGGGGAGGGGCCACTGAAGCTTTCTTT. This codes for CASSPTGGGATEAFF.

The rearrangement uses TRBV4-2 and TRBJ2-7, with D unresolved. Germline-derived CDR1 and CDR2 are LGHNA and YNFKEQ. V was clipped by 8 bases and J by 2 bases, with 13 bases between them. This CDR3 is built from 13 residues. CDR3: CASSRPNTYEQYF. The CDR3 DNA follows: TGTGCCAGCTCTAGGCCCAATACCTACGAGCAGTACTTC.